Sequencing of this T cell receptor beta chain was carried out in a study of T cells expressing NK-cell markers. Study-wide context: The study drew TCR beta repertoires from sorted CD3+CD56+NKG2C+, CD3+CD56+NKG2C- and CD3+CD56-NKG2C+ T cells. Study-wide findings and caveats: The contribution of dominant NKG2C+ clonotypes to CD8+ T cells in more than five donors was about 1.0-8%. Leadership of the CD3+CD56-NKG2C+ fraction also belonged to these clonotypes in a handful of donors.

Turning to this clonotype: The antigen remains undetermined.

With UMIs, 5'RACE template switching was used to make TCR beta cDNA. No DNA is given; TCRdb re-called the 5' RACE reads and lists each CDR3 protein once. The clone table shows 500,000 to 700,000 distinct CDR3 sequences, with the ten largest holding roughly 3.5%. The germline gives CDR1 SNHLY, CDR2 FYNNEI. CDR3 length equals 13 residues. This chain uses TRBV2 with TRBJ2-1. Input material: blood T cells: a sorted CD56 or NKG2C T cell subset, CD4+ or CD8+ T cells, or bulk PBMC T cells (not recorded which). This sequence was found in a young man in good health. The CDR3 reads CASSDGTYNEQFF.